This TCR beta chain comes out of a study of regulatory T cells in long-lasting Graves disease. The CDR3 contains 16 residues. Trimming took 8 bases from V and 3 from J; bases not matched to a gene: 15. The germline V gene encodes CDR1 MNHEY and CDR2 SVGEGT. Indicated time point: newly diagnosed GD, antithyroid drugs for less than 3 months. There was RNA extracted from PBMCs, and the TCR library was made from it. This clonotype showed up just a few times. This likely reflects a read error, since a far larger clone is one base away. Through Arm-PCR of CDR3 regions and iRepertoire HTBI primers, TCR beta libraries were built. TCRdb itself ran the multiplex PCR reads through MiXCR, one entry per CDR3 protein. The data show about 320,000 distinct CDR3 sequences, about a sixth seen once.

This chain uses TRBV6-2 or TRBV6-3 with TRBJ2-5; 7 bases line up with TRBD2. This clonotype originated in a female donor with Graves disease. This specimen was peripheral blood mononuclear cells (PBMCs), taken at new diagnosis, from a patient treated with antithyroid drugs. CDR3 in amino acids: CASGPPWTGGKETQYF. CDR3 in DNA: TGTGCCAGCGGTCCCCCTTGGACGGGAGGAAAAGAGACCCAGTACTTC.